Listed below are T cell receptor beta chains from one sample, sequenced in a study of shared clonotypes between healthy human individuals. The method was immunoSEQ multiplex PCR; TCRdb's version includes in-frame clones alone and lacks a portion of them. The profile shows approximately 500,000 clones, over 70% of them singletons. The sample taken for sequencing was PBMCs. These receptor sequences come from a woman in her 40s in good health. Some clones in this sample may be carry-over from other donors' samples. Both conserved end residues are part of each CDR3. D genes are given only for firm matches. A clone size is listed for some rows: how often the clone was seen (once, few, many), or a class if it is expanded.

j_call d_call v_call clone_size cdr3_nt cdr3_aa
TRBJ2-7 TRBD2 TRBV5-6 . TGTGCCAGCAGCTTGGTTCCGGCGGGGGTCTCCTACGAGCAGTACTTC CASSLVPAGVSYEQYF
TRBJ2-7 . TRBV7-9 . TGTGCCAGCAGGGAAAGCCCTAATTCCTACGAGCAGTACTTC CASRESPNSYEQYF
TRBJ2-3 TRBD2 TRBV7-3 once TGTGCCAGCAGCTTGGGGACTAGCGGGATCTCAGATACGCAGTATTTT CASSLGTSGISDTQYF
TRBJ1-5 . TRBV27 . TGTGCCAGCAGTCCCCGGCCGGCCATCAATCAGCCCCAGCATTTT CASSPRPAINQPQHF
TRBJ1-5 . TRBV28 . TGTGCCAGCGGAGAACGGGGGATAAATCAGCCCCAGCATTTT CASGERGINQPQHF
TRBJ2-7 TRBD2 TRBV28 once TGTGCCAGCGGACAATGGGCGGGAGCCCTCCTCGAGCAGTACTTC CASGQWAGALLEQYF
TRBJ2-1 . TRBV15 . TGTGCCACCAGCAGGGGGGGCTACAATGAGCAGTTCTTC CATSRGGYNEQFF
TRBJ1-3 . TRBV30 few TGTGCCTGGAGCCGTAATCTCATATCGACCTCTGGAAACACCATATATTTT CAWSRNLISTSGNTIYF
TRBJ2-7 TRBD2 TRBV28 . TGTGCCAGCAGAAGAACTAGCGAGAGGAGTACTTATGCCGAGCAGTACTTC CASRRTSERSTYAEQYF
TRBJ2-7 . TRBV30 . TGTGCCTGGAGTTCTCCTTACGAGCAGTACTTC CAWSSPYEQYF
TRBJ2-7 . TRBV7-3 . TGTGCCAGCAGCAATACCCCACGGGCCGAGCAGTACTTC CASSNTPRAEQYF
TRBJ2-1 TRBD2 TRBV7-2 . TGTGCCAGCAGCTTAGCTAGCGGGAGCTCCTACAATGAGCAGTTCTTC CASSLASGSSYNEQFF
TRBJ2-7 . TRBV13 . TGTGCCAGCAGCTTATCTAGGGTCTCTTTAAACGAGCAGTACTTC CASSLSRVSLNEQYF
TRBJ1-2 . TRBV2 . TGTGCCAGCAGTGAGATCGGGGTCGACTATGGCTACACCTTC CASSEIGVDYGYTF
TRBJ2-7 . TRBV7-2 . TGTGCCAGCAGCTTATACAGCAGCCGGGCTGGCTACGAGCAGTACTTC CASSLYSSRAGYEQYF
TRBJ2-7 TRBD2 TRBV11-1 . TGTGCCAGCAGTCAGCGGGGCTTGAGCTCCTACGAGCAGTACTTC CASSQRGLSSYEQYF
TRBJ1-4 TRBD1 TRBV11-2 . TGTGCCAGCAGCCGTCCGGGACAGTCTAATGAAAAACTGTTTTTT CASSRPGQSNEKLFF
TRBJ2-3 . TRBV18 . TGTGCCAGCTCACCTTATGGGGCAGATACGCAGTATTTT CASSPYGADTQYF
TRBJ2-1 TRBD2 TRBV7-2 . TGTGCCAGCAGCTCCCTCCGGACTAGCGGGATTTTCTACAATGAGCAGTTCTTC CASSSLRTSGIFYNEQFF
TRBJ2-7 . TRBV28 . TGTGCCAGCAGTTTGACACTCTACGAGCAGTACTTC CASSLTLYEQYF
TRBJ1-4 . TRBV28 . TGTGCCAGCAGCCCGATCCGAAAGACTGACGTTAATGAAAAACTGTTTTTT CASSPIRKTDVNEKLFF
TRBJ2-3 TRBD2 TRBV11-3 . TGTGCCAGCAGCTTAGTGGGCGGGAGGGCGCAGTATTTT CASSLVGGRAQYF
TRBJ2-7 . TRBV14 . TGTGCCAGCAGCCAAGATTGGGCGGGACCCTACGAGCAGTACTTC CASSQDWAGPYEQYF
TRBJ2-1 TRBD2 TRBV7-7 . TGTGCTAGCAGCCCATATATCAGCGGGAGCTTCTCCTACAATGAGCAGTTCTTC CASSPYISGSFSYNEQFF
TRBJ2-7 . TRBV10-3 many TGTGCCATCAGTGCGGGTCAGGGGACCGTAACCTACGAGCAGTACTTC CAISAGQGTVTYEQYF
TRBJ2-7 TRBD1 TRBV10-3 . TGTGCCATTGGGGACAGTACCTACGAGCAGTACTTC CAIGDSTYEQYF
TRBJ2-7 TRBD2 TRBV11-2 . TGTGCCAGCACCGCCTGGTCCGGGGGGAGCTCCTACGAGCAGTACTTC CASTAWSGGSSYEQYF
TRBJ1-6 . TRBV28 . TGTGCCAGCACTCAACGGGGCACCCGCTCCTATAATTCACCCCTCCACTTT CASTQRGTRSYNSPLHF
TRBJ2-7 . TRBV7-9 . TGTGCCAGCAGCTTAGTGGGCAGCTCCTACGAGCAGTACTTC CASSLVGSSYEQYF
TRBJ1-5 . TRBV4-2 . TGTGCCAGCAGCCAACGGGAGGGAGGGGATCAGCCCCAGCATTTT CASSQREGGDQPQHF
TRBJ1-5 . TRBV2 . TGTGCCAGCAGTGAAGGTCGCAATCAGCCCCAGCATTTT CASSEGRNQPQHF
TRBJ1-1 . TRBV11-2 . TGTGCCAGCAGCTTAGAGGGGTACGCTTTCTTT CASSLEGYAFF
TRBJ1-5 TRBD1 TRBV6-5 . TGTGCCAGCAGTACACACAGGGGGCAGAGGCAGCCCCAGCATTTT CASSTHRGQRQPQHF
TRBJ2-5 TRBD2 TRBV9 . TGTGCCAGCAGCGTAGGAGCGGGACAAGAGACCCAGTACTTC CASSVGAGQETQYF
TRBJ2-7 TRBD1 TRBV19 once TGTGCCAGTAGGGGACAGCGATTAAACACCTACGAGCAGTACTTC CASRGQRLNTYEQYF
TRBJ2-1 TRBD2 TRBV7-9 . TGTGCCAGCAGCTCTGGACTAGCGCTCAATGAGCAGTTCTTC CASSSGLALNEQFF
TRBJ1-1 TRBD1 TRBV5-1 few TGCGCCAGCAGTGCCCTGACAGGGACTGAAGCTTTCTTT CASSALTGTEAFF
TRBJ1-5 . TRBV4-1 . TGCGCCAGCAGCCAAGGGCGGGGGGACCCCAATCAGCCCCAGCATTTT CASSQGRGDPNQPQHF
TRBJ2-5 . TRBV7-9 . TGTGCCAGCAGCCAAATCGGAGAGACCCAGTACTTC CASSQIGETQYF
TRBJ2-3 . TRBV6-4 . TGTGCCAGCAGTGACGACCTCACAGATACGCAGTATTTT CASSDDLTDTQYF
TRBJ2-7 . TRBV11-2 . TGTGCCAGCAGCACAAGACAGTATTCCTACGAGCAGTACTTC CASSTRQYSYEQYF
TRBJ1-5 . TRBV30 . TGTGCCTGGAGTGCAGGGTTCAATCAGCCCCAGCATTTT CAWSAGFNQPQHF
TRBJ1-5 . TRBV10-2 . TGCGCCAGCAGTGAGTCGTTGGAGGACCCGGCTTTACGGCCCCAGCATTTT CASSESLEDPALRPQHF
TRBJ2-7 . TRBV11-2 . TGTGCCAGCAGTCCCGGGACACGCTACGAGCAGTACTTC CASSPGTRYEQYF
TRBJ1-5 . TRBV28 . TGTGCCAGCAGTTTGCGTTTCGAACTGTCCCGGGGTCAGCCCCAGCATTTT CASSLRFELSRGQPQHF
TRBJ2-7 TRBD1 TRBV7-9 once TGTGCCAGCAGCTTAGCAGTGAGAACAGGGGGACTGGGGTCCTACGAGCAGCACTTC CASSLAVRTGGLGSYEQHF
TRBJ2-5 . TRBV7-2 once TGTGCCAGCAGCTTGGGGACCCAGATGGAGACCCAGTACTTC CASSLGTQMETQYF